These 6 T cell receptor beta chains share one sample of origin, sequenced in a study of identical twins. TCRdb re-analysed the 5' RACE reads in MiXCR, keeping a single row per CDR3 protein. The profile covers 450,000 to 600,000 distinct CDR3 sequences, with around 22% appearing a single time and 0.48% taken by the ten largest. The same data also contributed to another study, on yellow fever vaccine responses in identical twins.

Sequenced sample: CD4+ T cells sorted from blood. The receptors shown here come from a woman younger than 30 in good health.

This sequence joins TRBV9 and TRBJ1-1; D gene unclear. Germline CDR1 reads SGDLS; CDR2 reads YYNGEE. The CDR3 loop spans 15 amino acids. V dropped 4 bases and J dropped 5 bases, with 18 bases sitting between them. CDR3 sequence (DNA): TGTGCCAGCAGCACCCGAGAACGGGGTCCGACTGAAGCTTTCTTT. The encoded protein is CASSTRERGPTEAFF.

The V and J genes are TRBV5-4 and TRBJ2-7; a possible D gene is TRBD2 (5 bases). Germline V gives CDR1 SGHNT, CDR2 YYREEE (reference sequence). V was shortened by 2 bases and J by 2 bases, with 14 bases between the two germline ends. The CDR3 is 15 residues long. The CDR3: CASSLAAAETYEQYV. The DNA of the CDR3 is TGTGCCAGCAGCTTAGCGGCCGCGGAGACCTACGAGCAGTACGTC.

The chain joins TRBV20-1 to TRBJ2-3, with 8 bases matching TRBD2. The germline V gene has CDR1 DFQATT and CDR2 SNEGSKA (reference sequence). V lost 7 bases and J lost 7; bases outside the gene matches: 7. The CDR3 runs to 12 residues. Here the CDR3 reads CSGRGGSYTQYF. CDR3 sequence (DNA): TGCAGTGGACGCGGGGGGTCCTATACGCAGTATTTT.

This chain links TRBV2 with TRBJ2-1; tentative D call: TRBD2 (6 bases). The CDR3 runs 15 residues. Germline assignment: CDR1 SNHLY and CDR2 FYNNEI. V was trimmed by 2 bases and J by 7 bases, leaving 15 bases between them. DNA for the CDR3: TGTGCCAGCAGTGAACGGGGACTCCATGGGAATGAGCAGTTCTTC. As protein: CASSERGLHGNEQFF.

This clonotype has only a few counts. The V and J genes are TRBV2 and TRBJ2-2; 15 nucleotides align to TRBD2. The CDR3 has 18 residues. The trim removed 6 bases at V and 3 bases at J, leaving 8 bases unmatched. CDR1 and CDR2 (germline): SNHLY, FYNNEI. DNA of the CDR3: TGTGCCAGCAGAATGACGGGGACTAGCGGGAGGTACACCGGGGAGCTGTTTTTT. Protein product: CASRMTGTSGRYTGELFF.

The J gene is TRBJ2-7, the V gene TRBV7-2; 8 bases match TRBD1. Germline V gene sequence: CDR1 SGHTA, CDR2 FQGNSA. The CDR3 totals 15 residues. Losses at the gene ends were 6 bases for V and 0 bases for J; bases not matched to a gene: 7. The CDR3 spells CASSEGQGLSYEQYF. CDR3 DNA sequence: TGTGCCAGCAGTGAAGGACAGGGCCTCTCCTACGAGCAGTACTTC. Combining the CDR3 with reference TRBV7-2 and TRBJ2-7 gives the whole variable domain GAGVSQSPSNKVTEKGKDVELRCDPISGHTALYWYRQSLGQGLEFLIYFQGNSAPDKSGLPSDRFSAERTGGSVSTLTIQRTQQEDSAVYLCASSEGQGLSYEQYFGPGTRLTVT.